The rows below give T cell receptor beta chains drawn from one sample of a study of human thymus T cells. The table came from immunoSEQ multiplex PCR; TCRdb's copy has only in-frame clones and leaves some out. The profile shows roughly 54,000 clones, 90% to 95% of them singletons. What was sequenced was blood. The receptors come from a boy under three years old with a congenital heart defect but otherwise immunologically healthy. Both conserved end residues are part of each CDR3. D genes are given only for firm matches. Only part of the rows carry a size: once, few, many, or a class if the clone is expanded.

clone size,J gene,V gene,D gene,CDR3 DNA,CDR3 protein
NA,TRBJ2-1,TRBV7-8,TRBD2,TGTGCCAGCAGCCTTCGACTAGCGCGGGCCTACAATGAGCAGTTCTTC,CASSLRLARAYNEQFF
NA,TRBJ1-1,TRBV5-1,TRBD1,TGCGCCAGCAGCTTGGCCGGGACAGCCTGGAACACTGAAGCTTTCTTT,CASSLAGTAWNTEAFF
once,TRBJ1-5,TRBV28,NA,TGTGCCAGCAGTTCTCGACGGCTAGGGCCCCAGCATTTT,CASSSRRLGPQHF
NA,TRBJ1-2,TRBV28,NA,TGTGCCAGCAGTCCGAGAAGGGACGTCGGTTATGGCTACACCTTC,CASSPRRDVGYGYTF
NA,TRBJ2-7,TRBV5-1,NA,TGCGCCAGCAGCCCTAGACTCGGGACCTACGAGCAGTACTTC,CASSPRLGTYEQYF
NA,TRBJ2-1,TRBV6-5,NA,TGTGCCAGTCTAGACTCCTACAATGAGCAGTTCTTC,CASLDSYNEQFF
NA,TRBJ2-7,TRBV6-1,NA,TGTGCCAGCAGTGAAGCGTGGACGACGAACTCCTACGAGCAGTACTTC,CASSEAWTTNSYEQYF
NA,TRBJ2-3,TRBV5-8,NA,TGTGCCAGCAGCCCCGGGACCCAAACAAGTAGCACAGATACGCAGTATTTT,CASSPGTQTSSTDTQYF
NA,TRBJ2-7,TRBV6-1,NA,TGTGCCAGCAGTGACCGCCTTCCCGTCTCCTACGAGCAGTACTTC,CASSDRLPVSYEQYF
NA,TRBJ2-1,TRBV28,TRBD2,TGTGCCGTAGAGCGGGAGGGCCAAAATGAGCAGTTCTTC,CAVEREGQNEQFF
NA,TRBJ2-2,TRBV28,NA,TGTGCCAGCAGTTTTCGTCGCGGAACTTTCACCGGGGAGCTGTTTTTT,CASSFRRGTFTGELFF
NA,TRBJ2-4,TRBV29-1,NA,TGCAGCGTTGAAGATGAACACGGACCCATAGCCAAAAACATTCAGTACTTC,CSVEDEHGPIAKNIQYF
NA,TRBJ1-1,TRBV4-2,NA,TGTGCCAGCAGCCCCTCACCCCTCGGGGGTGTGGGTGAAGCTTTCTTT,CASSPSPLGGVGEAFF
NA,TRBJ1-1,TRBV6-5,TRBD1,TGTGCCAGCACTACAGGGGTGGCTGAAGCTTTCTTT,CASTTGVAEAFF
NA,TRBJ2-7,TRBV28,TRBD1,TGTGCCAGCAGTTTATACAGGGGCGTCTACGAGCAGTACTTC,CASSLYRGVYEQYF
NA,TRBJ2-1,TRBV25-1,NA,TGTGCCAGCAGTGAAGAGGTGCAGGGTCCCTACAATGAGCAGTTCTTC,CASSEEVQGPYNEQFF
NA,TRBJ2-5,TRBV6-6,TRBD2,TGTGCCAGCAGTCCCCGGCGAGCGGGAGGCCAAGAGACCCAGTACTTC,CASSPRRAGGQETQYF
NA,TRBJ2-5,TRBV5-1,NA,TGCGCCAGCAGCTTGCTTGGGGGGCGAGAGACCCAGTACTTC,CASSLLGGRETQYF
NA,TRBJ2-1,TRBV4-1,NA,TGCGCCAGCAGACTGAAGAAGAATGAGCAGTTCTTC,CASRLKKNEQFF
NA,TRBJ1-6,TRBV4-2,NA,TGTGCCAGCAGCCAAGATCTCAGCCACCATAATTCACCCCTCCACTTT,CASSQDLSHHNSPLHF
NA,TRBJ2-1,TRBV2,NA,TGTGCCAGCAGTGGGTACAATGAGCAGTTCTTC,CASSGYNEQFF
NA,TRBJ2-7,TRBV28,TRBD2,TGTGCCAGCAGTTTGGGGGGGAGGTTCAACGAGCAGTACTTC,CASSLGGRFNEQYF
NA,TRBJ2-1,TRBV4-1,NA,TGCGCCAGCAGCCAAGAAAGGGCCTGGAGAAGCCGTAGCTCCTACAATGAGCAGTTCTTC,CASSQERAWRSRSSYNEQFF
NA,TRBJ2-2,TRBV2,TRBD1,TGTGCCAGCATTCGAGACAGGGGCAACACCGGGGAGCTGTTTTTT,CASIRDRGNTGELFF
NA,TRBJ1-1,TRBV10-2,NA,TGCGCCAGCTGCTTCTCGCTACAACCCACAAACACTGAAGCTTTCTTT,CASCFSLQPTNTEAFF
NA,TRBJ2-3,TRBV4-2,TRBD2,TGTGCCAGCAGCCAAGATTTTAGCGGGGGGGCCGGAGATACGCAGTATTTT,CASSQDFSGGAGDTQYF
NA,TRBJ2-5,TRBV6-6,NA,TGTGCCAGCAGTTACCCACAGGGTGGGTTTTGGGAGACCCAGTACTTC,CASSYPQGGFWETQYF
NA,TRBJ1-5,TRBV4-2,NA,TGTGCCAGCAGCCCGGACAGTTATCAGCCCCAGCATTTT,CASSPDSYQPQHF
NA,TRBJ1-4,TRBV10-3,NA,TGTGCCATCAGTGAGAGGGCGTTAACTAATGAAAAACTGTTTTTT,CAISERALTNEKLFF
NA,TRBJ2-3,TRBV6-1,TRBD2,TGTGCCATTAGACTAGCGAGCACAGATACGCAGTATTTT,CAIRLASTDTQYF
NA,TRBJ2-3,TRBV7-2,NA,TGTGCCAGCAGCTTAGCGGGGGGGCCCTTCACAGATACGCAGTATTTT,CASSLAGGPFTDTQYF
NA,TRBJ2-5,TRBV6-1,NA,TGTGCCAGCACCCCTATGTTTGGGGCCCAAGAGACCCAGTACTTC,CASTPMFGAQETQYF
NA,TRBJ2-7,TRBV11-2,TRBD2,TGTGCCAGCAGCTTAGATCCGGCGGGGGGGCCACAGGTCGAGCAGTACTTC,CASSLDPAGGPQVEQYF
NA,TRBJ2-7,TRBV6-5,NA,TGTGCCAGCAGTTACTCGGACAGCTACGAGCAGTACTTC,CASSYSDSYEQYF
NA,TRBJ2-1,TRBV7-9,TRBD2,TGTGCCAGCAGCCCCTCCCCGACTAGCGGGAGTTCCGGTGAGCAGTTCTTC,CASSPSPTSGSSGEQFF
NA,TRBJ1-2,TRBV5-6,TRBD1,TGTGCCAGCAGAACCAGGGGGTTCTTTACCTTC,CASRTRGFFTF
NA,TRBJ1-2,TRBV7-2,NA,TGTGCCAGCAGCTTAGTTCGCCAGGAGGTATATGGCTACACCTTC,CASSLVRQEVYGYTF
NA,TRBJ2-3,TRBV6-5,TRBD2,TGTGCCAGCAGTTCTAGCGGGGCACGCACAGATACGCAGTATTTT,CASSSSGARTDTQYF
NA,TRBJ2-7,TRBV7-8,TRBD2,TGTGCCAGCAGCTTAGGCGGACTAGCGGGAGGGTTTTACGAGCAGTACTTC,CASSLGGLAGGFYEQYF
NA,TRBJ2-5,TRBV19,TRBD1,TGTGCCAGTAACACTGGACAGGGAGTAGGGGAGACCCAGTACTTC,CASNTGQGVGETQYF
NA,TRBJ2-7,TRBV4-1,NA,TGCGCCAGCAGCCAAGGTCATAGTTTTGGGGGGACAGTAGCCTACGAGCAGTACTTC,CASSQGHSFGGTVAYEQYF
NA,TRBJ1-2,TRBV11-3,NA,TGTGCCAGCAGCTTAGAAGGTTACGGACACCCCCCTTACTATGGCTACACCTTC,CASSLEGYGHPPYYGYTF
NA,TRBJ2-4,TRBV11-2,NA,TGTGCCAGCAGCTCTACGAGGAACATGGCCAAAAACATTCAGTACTTC,CASSSTRNMAKNIQYF
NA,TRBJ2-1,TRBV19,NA,TGTGCCAGTAGTATTGCGGGACTTTTAGCCAATGAGCAGTTCTTC,CASSIAGLLANEQFF
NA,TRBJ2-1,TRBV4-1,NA,TGCGCCAGCAGCCAAGTCGGGCCGGGACTCCTATACAATGAGCAGTTCTTC,CASSQVGPGLLYNEQFF
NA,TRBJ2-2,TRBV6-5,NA,TGTGCCAGCAGTTACCTCTATGGGGGCGGGGAGCTGTTTTTT,CASSYLYGGGELFF
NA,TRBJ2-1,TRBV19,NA,TGTGCCAGTAGTATAGTGACGAGCGGGTACAATGAGCAGTTCTTC,CASSIVTSGYNEQFF
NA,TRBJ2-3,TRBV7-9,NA,TGTGCCAGCAGCTTACCTCCTAGTCCAGATACGCAGTATTTT,CASSLPPSPDTQYF
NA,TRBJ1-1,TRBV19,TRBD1,TGTGCCAGTTCCCAGACAGGGGGCCTCACTGAAGCTTTCTTT,CASSQTGGLTEAFF
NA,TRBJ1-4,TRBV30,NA,TGTGCCTGGAGTGTACGGGGCTACAAAGCAACTAATGAAAAACTGTTTTTT,CAWSVRGYKATNEKLFF
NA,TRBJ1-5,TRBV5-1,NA,TGCGCCAGCAGTATAGGTGCCTTCAATCAGCCCCAGCATTTT,CASSIGAFNQPQHF
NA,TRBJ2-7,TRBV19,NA,TGTGCCAGTAGTATAGTAGTGGGGGACTACGAGCAGTACTTC,CASSIVVGDYEQYF
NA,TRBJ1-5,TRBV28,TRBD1,TGTGCCAGCAGTCCACACGGGACAGGGAATCAGCCCCAGCATTTT,CASSPHGTGNQPQHF
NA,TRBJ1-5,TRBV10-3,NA,TGTGCCATCAAGGGGAGTAGCAATCAGCCCCAGCATTTT,CAIKGSSNQPQHF
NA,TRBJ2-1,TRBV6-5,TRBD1,TGTGCCAGCAGCTACGGACAGGGGGCTCACAATGAGCAGTTCTTC,CASSYGQGAHNEQFF